The sequence of this TCR beta chain was determined in a study of blood T cell repertoires in COVID-19. Authors' processing steps: Amplification of reference gene primers provided the estimated nucleated cell counts. Method: immunoSEQ multiplex PCR; TCRdb's copy keeps in-frame clones and lacks some. That table supplies the V and J calls and clone size; D and trimming were determined from the DNA. This sample has about 200,000 clones, with roughly three quarters found just once. The TCR was taken from a woman aged 40 to 50 with COVID-19, enrolled during active disease. Specimen: peripheral blood.

As DNA, the CDR3 is TGCGCCAGCAGCTTGGATCGGGGGATGAACACTGAAGCTTTCTTT. It is translated as CASSLDRGMNTEAFF. This sequence joins TRBV5-1 and TRBJ1-1; maybe TRBD1 (5 bases). The CDR3 is made up of 15 amino acids. Germline CDR1 is SGHRS and CDR2 is YFSETQ. V lost 0 bases and J lost 0, with 9 bases in between.